This passage covers 20 T cell receptor beta chains from one sample sequenced in a study of OX40 agonist ivuxolimab in advanced cancers. Libraries were made using the immunoSEQ multiplex PCR assay. Not all clones reach the TCRdb copy of this immuneACCESS table, which keeps in-frame sequences only. Checked studies attribute under half of the gap to unresolved V genes and leave the rest unexplained. This sample lists 70,000 to 85,000 clones; around 83% were detected once. The top ten clonotypes cover 0.99% of the sample. Sequencing used CD4+ or CD8+ T cells sorted from blood, obtained in a trial of the OX40 agonist ivuxolimab. The receptors shown here come from an adult with an advanced solid tumor such as melanoma, head and neck, liver or kidney cancer.

This clone was found a few times. The CDR3 reads CASVAGGITGELFF. The CDR3 DNA sequence: TGCGCCAGCGTGGCGGGGGGTATCACCGGGGAGCTGTTTTTT. The genes are TRBV5-1 and TRBJ2-2, with TRBD2 matching 8 bases. J was trimmed by 4 bases and V by 7 bases; bases with no gene match: 6. The V gene's germline CDR1 is SGHRS and CDR2 YFSETQ. There are 14 residues in the CDR3.

In its sample, this clone was seen once. The chain joins TRBV19 to TRBJ2-7, with 12 bases that match TRBD1. The CDR3 spans 15 residues. CDR1 is LNHDA and CDR2 is SQIVND in the germline V gene (reference sequence). Losses at the gene ends were 5 bases for V and 4 bases for J; bases not matched to a gene: 6. The CDR3 sequence: CASSPGQGANYEQYF. For the CDR3, the DNA is TGTGCCAGTAGTCCGGGACAGGGGGCCAATTACGAGCAGTACTTC.

The CDR3, as DNA: TGTGCCAGCAGCTTCGCTAGCGGGGGAGCCTACGAGCAGTACTTC. Residues: CASSFASGGAYEQYF. This chain links TRBV11-2 with TRBJ2-7; 10 bases are a match to TRBD2. V lost 3 bases, J lost 2 bases, and 4 bases stayed unmatched. Germline values: CDR1 SGHAT, CDR2 FQNNGV. This CDR3 is built from 15 residues.

The V call is TRBV2, the J call TRBJ1-4, with TRBD1 as a possible D gene (6 bases). This CDR3 is built from 15 residues. Deletions cut 6 bases from V and 0 bases from J, with 11 bases between. Germline V gene sequence: CDR1 SNHLY, CDR2 FYNNEI. The CDR3 DNA sequence: TGTGCCAGCAGCTACGACAGGACAACTAATGAAAAACTGTTTTTT. Translating gives CASSYDRTTNEKLFF.

This chain links TRBV12-5 with TRBJ1-3; D is unclear. The ends were cut back, 0 bases at V and 0 bases at J, with 15 bases in the middle. There are 18 residues in the CDR3. CDR1 is LGHNT, CDR2 FRNRAP, per germline. Here the CDR3 DNA reads TGTGCTAGTGGTTTGGTTCTAAGGGCAGCCTTCTCTGGAAACACCATATATTTT. It specifies CASGLVLRAAFSGNTIYF.

V usage is TRBV7-9 and J usage is TRBJ2-3, with D tentatively TRBD2 (6 bases). The CDR3 runs 15 residues. V lost 5 bases, J lost 0 bases, and 12 bases lay in between. Per germline, CDR1 SEHNR and CDR2 FQNEAQ (reference sequence). CDR3 sequence (DNA): TGTGCCAGCAGCCACTGGGAGGCTAGCACAGATACGCAGTATTTT. This gives the protein CASSHWEASTDTQYF. Complete variable domain (other parts from reference TRBV7-9 and TRBJ2-3): DTGVSQNPRHKITKRGQNVTFRCDPISEHNRLYWYRQTLGQGPEFLTYFQNEAQLEKSRLLSDRFSAERPKGSFSTLEIQRTEQGDSAMYLCASSHWEASTDTQYFGPGTRLTVL.

V and J are TRBV9 and TRBJ1-2, with TRBD1 identical over 8 bases. The germline V gene has CDR1 SGDLS and CDR2 YYNGEE. The CDR3 has 14 amino acids. The V segment lost 2 bases and the J segment 6 bases; nucleotides outside the gene matches: 6. The CDR3 bases are TGTGCCAGCAGCGTCCCGGACAGGGTGAATGGCTACACCTTC. This gives the protein CASSVPDRVNGYTF.

The chain recombines TRBV5-6 with TRBJ1-2; 7 nucleotides line up with TRBD1. Per germline, CDR1 SGHDT and CDR2 YYEEEE. Germline trimming cut 3 bases from V and 4 bases from J; bases unmatched to any gene: 9. There are 15 residues in the CDR3. DNA for the CDR3: TGTGCCAGCAGCTGGGCAGACAGGGTTGGCTATGGCTACACCTTC. It translates to CASSWADRVGYGYTF.

V gene TRBV10-3 combines with J gene TRBJ2-5; TRBD2 aligns across 12 bases. The CDR3 spans 16 residues. The germline V gene has CDR1 ENHRY and CDR2 SYGVKD. The junction had 7 bases not matched to a gene; V was cut back by 3 bases and J by 5 bases. The CDR3 coding sequence is TGTGCCATCAGTGACTTGACTAGCGGGAGTCACGAGACCCAGTACTTC. Its translation is CAISDLTSGSHETQYF.

This clone was seen a few times. The chain combines TRBV30 with TRBJ1-1; D is possibly TRBD1 (5 bases). This CDR3 is 14 amino acids long. V shed 1 base and J shed 1 base, with 10 bases lying between them. CDR1 is GTSNPN, CDR2 SVGIG, per germline (reference sequence). CDR3 amino acids: CAWSAMGGNTEAFF. DNA of the CDR3: TGTGCCTGGAGTGCTATGGGGGGGAACACTGAAGCTTTCTTT.

The count of this clone is one. Written as DNA, the CDR3 is TGTGCCAGCAGTTACTCGACAGGGGCAGATACGCAGTATTTT. This sequence encodes CASSYSTGADTQYF. The V call is TRBV6-5, the J call TRBJ2-3; the match to TRBD1 covers 8 bases. Germline CDR1 is MNHEY and CDR2 is SVGAGI. This CDR3 has 14 residues. V dropped 0 bases and J dropped 4; count of bases not matched to a gene: 0.

The J gene is TRBJ1-2, the V gene TRBV30, with a weak D call TRBD1 (5 bases). Trimming shortened V by 2 bases and J by 7 bases, and 8 bases separated the two germline ends. Per germline, CDR1 GTSNPN and CDR2 SVGIG (reference sequence). The CDR3 has 11 amino acids. The CDR3 here is CAWSLGVGYTF. In DNA form, the CDR3 reads TGTGCCTGGAGTCTAGGGGTTGGCTACACCTTC.

This clone was seen a single time. The V and J genes are TRBV19 and TRBJ2-5, with 8 bases lining up with TRBD1. The germline V gene has CDR1 LNHDA and CDR2 SQIVND (reference sequence). The CDR3 has 15 amino acids. V lost 3 bases, J lost 1 base, and 4 bases stayed unmatched. The CDR3 sequence: CASSIQGAVQETQYF. CDR3 DNA sequence: TGTGCCAGTAGTATTCAGGGGGCTGTCCAAGAGACCCAGTACTTC.

The chain links TRBV30 to TRBJ2-1, with D perhaps matching TRBD2 (6 bases). The germline CDR1 and CDR2 sequences are GTSNPN and SVGIG (reference sequence). CDR3 length: 14 residues. V lost 7 bases and J 4 bases, leaving 17 bases between the germline ends. The CDR3 protein is CASRNWRDYNEQFF. The CDR3 DNA reads TGTGCCTCCCGTAATTGGAGGGATTACAATGAGCAGTTCTTC.

This rearrangement joins TRBV7-2 to TRBJ2-7; D gene ambiguous. Per the germline V gene, CDR1 is SGHTA and CDR2 is FQGNSA. This CDR3 is 15 amino acids long. Trimming left V 5 bases short and J 1 base short, with 15 bases between. The CDR3 here is CASSQSAPPSYEQYF. The DNA for the CDR3 is TGTGCCAGCAGCCAGAGCGCGCCCCCGTCCTACGAGCAGTACTTC.

The V call is TRBV10-3, the J call TRBJ1-5; D is ambiguous. The germline V gene encodes CDR1 ENHRY and CDR2 SYGVKD. Trimming took 8 bases from V and 5 from J, leaving 4 bases between them. The CDR3 totals 10 residues. The CDR3: CAIGDQPQHF. In nucleotides, the CDR3 is TGTGCCATCGGGGATCAGCCCCAGCATTTT.

The chain combines TRBV5-1 with TRBJ2-1, with 7 bases matching TRBD1. CDR1 is SGHRS, CDR2 YFSETQ, per germline. The CDR3 is 14 amino acids. The V and J ends lost 6 bases and 7 bases, in that order; junction bases with no gene match: 10. The chain's CDR3 is CASTDRVEGNEQFF. CDR3 bases: TGCGCCAGCACCGACAGGGTCGAAGGGAATGAGCAGTTCTTC. Full variable domain (missing parts from reference TRBV5-1 and TRBJ2-1): KAGVTQTPRYLIKTRGQQVTLSCSPISGHRSVSWYQQTPGQGLQFLFEYFSETQRNKGNFPGRFSGRQFSNSRSEMNVSTLELGDSALYLCASTDRVEGNEQFFGPGTRLTVL.

This rearrangement joins TRBV29-1 to TRBJ1-4; D perhaps matches TRBD1 (5 bases). The length of the CDR3 is 13 residues. Germline values: CDR1 SQVTM, CDR2 ANQGSEA. V lost 3 bases and J 1 base, leaving 6 bases between the germline ends. CDR3 loop: CSVDDRTNEKLFF. CDR3 sequence (DNA): TGCAGCGTTGACGACAGAACTAATGAAAAACTGTTTTTT. Combining the CDR3 with reference TRBV29-1 and TRBJ1-4 gives the whole variable domain SAVISQKPSRDICQRGTSLTIQCQVDSQVTMMFWYRQQPGQSLTLIATANQGSEATYESGFVIDKFPISRPNLTFSTLTVSNMSPEDSSIYLCSVDDRTNEKLFFGSGTQLSVL.

J is TRBJ2-7 and V is TRBV18; D is undetermined. This CDR3 comprises 15 residues. The germline V and J ends were trimmed by 2 bases and 0 bases, with 11 bases remaining between them. The germline V gene encodes CDR1 KGHSH and CDR2 LQKENI. The CDR3 is CASSPDTELSYEQYF. The DNA for the CDR3 is TGTGCCAGCTCACCAGACACCGAGCTCTCCTACGAGCAGTACTTC.

The rearrangement uses TRBV10-2 and TRBJ2-5, with 7 bases matching TRBD1. The CDR3 has 14 residues. CDR1 and CDR2 from the germline V gene are WSHSY and SAAADI. Losses at the gene ends were 2 bases for V and 7 bases for J; bases not matched to a gene: 7. DNA of the CDR3: TGCGCCAGCAGTGAGCTGAAGGGGGCTACGACCCAGTACTTC. Its protein product is CASSELKGATTQYF.